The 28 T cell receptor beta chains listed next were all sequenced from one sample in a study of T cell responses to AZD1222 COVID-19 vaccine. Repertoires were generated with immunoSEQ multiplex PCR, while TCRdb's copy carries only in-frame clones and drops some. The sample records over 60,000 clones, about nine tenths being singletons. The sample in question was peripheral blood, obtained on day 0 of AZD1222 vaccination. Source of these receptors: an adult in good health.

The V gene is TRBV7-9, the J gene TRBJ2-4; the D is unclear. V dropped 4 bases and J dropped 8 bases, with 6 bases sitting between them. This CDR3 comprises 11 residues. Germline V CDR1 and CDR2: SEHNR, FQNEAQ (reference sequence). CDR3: CASSSEDIQYF. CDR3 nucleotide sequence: TGTGCCAGCAGCTCAGAGGACATTCAGTACTTC.

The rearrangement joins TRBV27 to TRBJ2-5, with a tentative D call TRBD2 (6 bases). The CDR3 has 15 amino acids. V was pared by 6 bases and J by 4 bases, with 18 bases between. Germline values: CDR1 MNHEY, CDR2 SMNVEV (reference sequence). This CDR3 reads CASRSGTLGSETQYF. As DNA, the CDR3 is TGTGCCAGCAGGTCCGGGACTCTTGGGTCAGAGACCCAGTACTTC.

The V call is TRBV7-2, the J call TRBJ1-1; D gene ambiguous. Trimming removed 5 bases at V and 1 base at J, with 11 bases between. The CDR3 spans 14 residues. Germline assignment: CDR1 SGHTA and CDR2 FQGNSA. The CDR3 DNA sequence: TGTGCCAGCAGCCCTAAGGGTCCGAACACTGAAGCTTTCTTT. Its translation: CASSPKGPNTEAFF.

For the CDR3, the DNA is TGTGCCAGCAGCCCTTATCCTTGGGGCACAGATACGCAGTATTTT. Protein sequence: CASSPYPWGTDTQYF. The rearrangement joins TRBV5-5 to TRBJ2-3, with D unclear. V lost 4 bases and J lost 1, with 13 bases in between. Per the germline V gene, CDR1 is SGHKS and CDR2 is YYEKEE (reference sequence). There are 15 residues in the CDR3.

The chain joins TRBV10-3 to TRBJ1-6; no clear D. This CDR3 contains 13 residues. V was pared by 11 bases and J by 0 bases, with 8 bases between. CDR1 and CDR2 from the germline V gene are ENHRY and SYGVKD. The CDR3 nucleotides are TGTGCCTCGGGATTCTCCTATAATTCACCCCTCCACTTT. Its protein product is CASGFSYNSPLHF.

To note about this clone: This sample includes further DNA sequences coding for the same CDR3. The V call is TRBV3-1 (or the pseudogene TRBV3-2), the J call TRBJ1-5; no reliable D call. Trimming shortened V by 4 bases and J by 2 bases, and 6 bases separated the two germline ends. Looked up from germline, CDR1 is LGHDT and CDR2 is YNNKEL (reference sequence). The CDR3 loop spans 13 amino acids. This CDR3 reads CASSPGGNQPQHF. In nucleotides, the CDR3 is TGTGCCAGCAGCCCCGGGGGCAATCAGCCCCAGCATTTT.

This CDR3 is CASSPRNPDSPLHF. The CDR3 DNA is TGTGCCAGCAGCCCGAGGAACCCGGATTCACCCCTCCACTTT. The chain employs TRBV6-5 and TRBJ1-6, with no clear D. There are 14 residues in the CDR3. The V end was cut by 6 bases, the J end by 8 bases, with 14 bases between. Germline V gene sequence: CDR1 MNHEY, CDR2 SVGAGI.

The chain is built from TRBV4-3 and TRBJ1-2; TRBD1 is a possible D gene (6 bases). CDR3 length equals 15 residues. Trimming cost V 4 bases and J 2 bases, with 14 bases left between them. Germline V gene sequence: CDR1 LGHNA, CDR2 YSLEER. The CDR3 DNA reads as TGCGCCAGCAGCCCCCGTCACGGGGGCAACTATGGCTACACCTTC. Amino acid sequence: CASSPRHGGNYGYTF.

The DNA of the CDR3 is TGTGCCAGCAGCTCCTATTGGGAGACCCAGTACTTC. It yields the protein CASSSYWETQYF. The chain recombines TRBV7-2 with TRBJ2-5; D remains ambiguous. The CDR3 extends over 12 amino acids. The V gene lost 4 bases and the J gene lost 5 bases, with 8 bases spanning the gap. Germline lookup yields CDR1 SGHTA and CDR2 FQGNSA.

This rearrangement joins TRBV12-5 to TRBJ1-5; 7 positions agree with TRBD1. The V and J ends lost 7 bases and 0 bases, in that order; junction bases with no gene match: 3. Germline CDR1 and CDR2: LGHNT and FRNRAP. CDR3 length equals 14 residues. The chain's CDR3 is CASAGDSSNQPQHF. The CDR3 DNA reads TGTGCTAGTGCTGGGGACAGTAGCAATCAGCCCCAGCATTTT.

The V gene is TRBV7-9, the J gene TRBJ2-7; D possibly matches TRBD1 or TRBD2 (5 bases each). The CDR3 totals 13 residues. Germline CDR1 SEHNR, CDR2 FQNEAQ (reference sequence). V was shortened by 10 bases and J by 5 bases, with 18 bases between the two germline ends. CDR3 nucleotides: TGTGCCATCCCGGGACGGCGGGCCAACGAGCAGTACTTC. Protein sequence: CAIPGRRANEQYF. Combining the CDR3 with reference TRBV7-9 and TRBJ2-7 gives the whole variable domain DTGVSQNPRHKITKRGQNVTFRCDPISEHNRLYWYRQTLGQGPEFLTYFQNEAQLEKSRLLSDRFSAERPKGSFSTLEIQRTEQGDSAMYLCAIPGRRANEQYFGPGTRLTVT.

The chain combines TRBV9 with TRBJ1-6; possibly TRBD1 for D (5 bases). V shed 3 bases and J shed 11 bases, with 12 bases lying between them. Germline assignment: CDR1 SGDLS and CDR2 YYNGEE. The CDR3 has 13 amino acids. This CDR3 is CASSARWDPPLHF. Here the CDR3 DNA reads TGTGCCAGCAGCGCCCGATGGGACCCACCCCTCCACTTT.

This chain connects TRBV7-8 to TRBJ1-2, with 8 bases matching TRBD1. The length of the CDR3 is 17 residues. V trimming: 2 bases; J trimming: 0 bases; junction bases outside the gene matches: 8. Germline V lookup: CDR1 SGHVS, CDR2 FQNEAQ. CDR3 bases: TGTGCCAGCAGCTTAAGAGGACAGGGAGTTTCTAACTATGGCTACACCTTC. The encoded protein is CASSLRGQGVSNYGYTF.

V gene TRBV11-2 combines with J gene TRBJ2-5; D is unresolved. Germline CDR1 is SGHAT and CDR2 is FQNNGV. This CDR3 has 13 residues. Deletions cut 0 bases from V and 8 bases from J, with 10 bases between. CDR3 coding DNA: TGTGCCAGCAGCTTAGATTCACGCTTCACCCAGTACTTC. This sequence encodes CASSLDSRFTQYF. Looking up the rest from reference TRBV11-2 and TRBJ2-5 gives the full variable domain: EAGVAQSPRYKIIEKRQSVAFWCNPISGHATLYWYQQILGQGPKLLIQFQNNGVVDDSQLPKDRFSAERLKGVDSTLKIQPAKLEDSAVYLCASSLDSRFTQYFGPGTRLLVL.

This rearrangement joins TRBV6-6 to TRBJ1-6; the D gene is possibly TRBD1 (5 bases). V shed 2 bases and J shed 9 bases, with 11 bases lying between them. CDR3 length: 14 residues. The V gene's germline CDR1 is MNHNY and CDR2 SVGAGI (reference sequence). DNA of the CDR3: TGTGCCAGCAGTTACGTAGGGGAACGTTCACCCCTCCACTTT. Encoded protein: CASSYVGERSPLHF.

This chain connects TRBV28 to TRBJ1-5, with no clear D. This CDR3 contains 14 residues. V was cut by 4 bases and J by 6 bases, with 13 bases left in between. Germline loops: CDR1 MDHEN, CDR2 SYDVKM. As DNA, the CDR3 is TGTGCCAGCAGTTCGACGGGAGCCCGTCAGCCCCAGCATTTT. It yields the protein CASSSTGARQPQHF.

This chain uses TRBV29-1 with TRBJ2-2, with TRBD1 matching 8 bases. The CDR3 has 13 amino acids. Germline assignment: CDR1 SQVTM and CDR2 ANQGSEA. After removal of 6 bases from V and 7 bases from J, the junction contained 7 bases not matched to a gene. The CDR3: CSVETGGHGELFF. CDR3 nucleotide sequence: TGCAGCGTAGAAACAGGGGGACACGGGGAGCTGTTTTTT.

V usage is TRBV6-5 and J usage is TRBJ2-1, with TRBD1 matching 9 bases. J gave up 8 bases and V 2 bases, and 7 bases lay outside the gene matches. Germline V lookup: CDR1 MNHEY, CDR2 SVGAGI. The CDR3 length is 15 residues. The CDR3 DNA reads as TGTGCCAGCAGTTACCGGGACAGGGAAATCTATGAGCAGTTCTTC. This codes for CASSYRDREIYEQFF.

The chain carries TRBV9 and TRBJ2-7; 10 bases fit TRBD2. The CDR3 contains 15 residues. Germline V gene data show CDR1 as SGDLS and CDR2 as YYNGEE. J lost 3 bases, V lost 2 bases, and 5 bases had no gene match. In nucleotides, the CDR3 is TGTGCCAGCAGCGTTCAAGCGGGGGGGGTCTACGAGCAGTACTTC. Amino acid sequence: CASSVQAGGVYEQYF.

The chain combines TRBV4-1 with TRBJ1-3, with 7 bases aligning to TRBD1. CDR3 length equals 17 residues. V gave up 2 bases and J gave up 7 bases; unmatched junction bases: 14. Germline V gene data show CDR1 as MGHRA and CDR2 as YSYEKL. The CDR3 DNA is TGCGCCAGCAGCCAACAAGGGACAGCGGCTCCTTCCAACACCATATATTTT. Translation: CASSQQGTAAPSNTIYF.

The DNA of the CDR3 is TGTGCCAGCAGTGAATACCAGGGAAGCAATCAGCCCCAGCATTTT. Protein: CASSEYQGSNQPQHF. The V call is TRBV25-1, the J call TRBJ1-5, with D possibly matching TRBD1 (5 bases). There are 15 residues in the CDR3. The ends were cut back, 0 bases at V and 1 base at J, with 7 bases in the middle. Germline V gene lookup returns CDR1 MGHDK and CDR2 SYGVNS.

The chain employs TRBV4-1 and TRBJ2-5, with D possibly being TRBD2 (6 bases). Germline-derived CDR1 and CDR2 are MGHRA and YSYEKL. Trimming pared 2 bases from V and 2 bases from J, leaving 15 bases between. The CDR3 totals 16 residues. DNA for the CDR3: TGCGCCAGCAGCCAACCCTGGCGGGGAAATCAAGAGACCCAGTACTTC. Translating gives CASSQPWRGNQETQYF.

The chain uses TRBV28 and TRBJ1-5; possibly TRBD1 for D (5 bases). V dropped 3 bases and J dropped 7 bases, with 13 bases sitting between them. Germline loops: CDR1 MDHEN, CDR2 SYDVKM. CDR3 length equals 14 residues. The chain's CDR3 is CASSLEGRRQPQHF. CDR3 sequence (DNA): TGTGCCAGCAGTTTGGAGGGGCGCAGGCAGCCCCAGCATTTT.

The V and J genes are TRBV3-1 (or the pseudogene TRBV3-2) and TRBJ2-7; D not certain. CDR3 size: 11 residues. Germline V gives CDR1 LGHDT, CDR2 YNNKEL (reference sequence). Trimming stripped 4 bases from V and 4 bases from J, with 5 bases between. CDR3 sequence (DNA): TGTGCCAGCAGCCTAACTTACGAGCAGTACTTC. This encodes CASSLTYEQYF.

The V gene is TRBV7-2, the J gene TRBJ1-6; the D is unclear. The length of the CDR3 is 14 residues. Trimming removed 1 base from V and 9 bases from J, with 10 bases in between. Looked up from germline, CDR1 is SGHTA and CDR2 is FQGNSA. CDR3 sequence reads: CASSLGPSGSPLHF. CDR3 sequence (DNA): TGTGCCAGCAGCTTAGGACCATCGGGTTCACCCCTCCACTTT.

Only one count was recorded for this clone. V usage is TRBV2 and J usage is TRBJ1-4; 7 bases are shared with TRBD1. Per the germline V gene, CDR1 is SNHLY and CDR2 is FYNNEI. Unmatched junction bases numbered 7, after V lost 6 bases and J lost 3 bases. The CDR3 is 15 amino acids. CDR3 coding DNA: TGTGCCAGCAGACTTAGACAGGGATCTAATGAAAAACTGTTTTTT. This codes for CASRLRQGSNEKLFF.

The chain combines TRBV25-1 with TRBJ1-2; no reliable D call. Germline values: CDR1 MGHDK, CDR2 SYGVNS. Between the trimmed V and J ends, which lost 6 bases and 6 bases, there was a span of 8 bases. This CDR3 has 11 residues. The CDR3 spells CASRERDGYTF. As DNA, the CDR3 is TGTGCCAGCAGGGAAAGAGATGGCTACACCTTC.

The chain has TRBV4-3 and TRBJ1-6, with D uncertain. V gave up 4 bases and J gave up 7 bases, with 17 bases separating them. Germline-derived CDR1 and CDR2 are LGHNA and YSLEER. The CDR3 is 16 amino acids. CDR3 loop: CASSLLSDHPNSPLHF. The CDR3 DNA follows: TGCGCCAGCAGCCTACTATCGGACCACCCCAATTCACCCCTCCACTTT.